The clone carrying this TCR beta chain was found a few times. Its antigen is still unknown. These data come from a study of OX40 agonist ivuxolimab in advanced cancers. Study at large: Among those treated, three patients had partial responses, one with hepatocellular carcinoma and two with cutaneous melanoma. The study, taken as a whole, reports: More expanded clones were found, on average, in CD8+ than in CD4+ T cells. The specificity for antigen of the expanded peripheral T cells was not determined.

In germline, CDR1 is MRHNA, CDR2 SNTAGT. The CDR3 contains 14 residues. Trimming pared 4 bases from V and 0 bases from J, leaving 4 bases between. Repertoires were generated with immunoSEQ multiplex PCR, while TCRdb's copy carries only in-frame clones and drops some. The sample has around 15,000 clones, roughly 76% seen once. Source: CD4+ or CD8+ T cells sorted from blood, taken in a trial of the OX40 agonist ivuxolimab. The TCR was taken from an adult with an advanced solid tumor such as melanoma, head and neck, liver or kidney cancer. The rearrangement uses TRBV6-4 and TRBJ2-6; D gene unclear. The CDR3 loop reads CASSVVSGANVLTF. The CDR3 region has the DNA TGTGCCAGCAGTGTTGTCTCTGGGGCCAACGTCCTGACTTTC.